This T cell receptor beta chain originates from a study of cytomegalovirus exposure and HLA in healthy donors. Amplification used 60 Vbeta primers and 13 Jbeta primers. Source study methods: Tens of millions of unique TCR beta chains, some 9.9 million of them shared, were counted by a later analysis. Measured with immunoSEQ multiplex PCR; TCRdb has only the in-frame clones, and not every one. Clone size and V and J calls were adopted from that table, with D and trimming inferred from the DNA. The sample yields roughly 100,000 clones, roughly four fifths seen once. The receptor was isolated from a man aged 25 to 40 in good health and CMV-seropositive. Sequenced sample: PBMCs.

CDR3 loop: CASSPAGFQGYTF. Written as DNA, the CDR3 is TGTGCCAGCAGTCCCGCGGGCTTCCAGGGCTACACCTTC. The rearrangement joins TRBV6-5 to TRBJ1-2; no reliable D call. CDR3 size: 13 residues. Germline V lookup: CDR1 MNHEY, CDR2 SVGAGI. V lost 5 bases to trimming and J lost 8 bases, with 15 bases between them.